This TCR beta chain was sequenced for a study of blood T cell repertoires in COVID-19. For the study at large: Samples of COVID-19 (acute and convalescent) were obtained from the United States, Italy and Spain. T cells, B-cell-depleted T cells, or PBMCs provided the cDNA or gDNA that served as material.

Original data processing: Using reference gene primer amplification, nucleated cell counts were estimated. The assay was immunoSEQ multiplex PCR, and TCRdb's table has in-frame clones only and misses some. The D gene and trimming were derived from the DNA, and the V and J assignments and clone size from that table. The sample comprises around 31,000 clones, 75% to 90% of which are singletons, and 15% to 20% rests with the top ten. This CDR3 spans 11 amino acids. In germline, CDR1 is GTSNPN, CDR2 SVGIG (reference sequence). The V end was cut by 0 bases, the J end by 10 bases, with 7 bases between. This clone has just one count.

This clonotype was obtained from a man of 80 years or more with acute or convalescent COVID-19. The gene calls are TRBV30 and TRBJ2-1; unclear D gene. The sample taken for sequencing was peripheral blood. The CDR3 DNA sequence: TGTGCCTGGAGTGTTATTCTCGAGCAGTTCTTC. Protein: CAWSVILEQFF.